This TCR beta chain was profiled in a study of T cell responses to AZD1222 COVID-19 vaccine (TCRdb year 2021). For the study in its entirety: AZD1222 recipients whose second dose came at about 4 weeks and those whose second dose came at about 12 weeks were combined into one group, since spike-specific TCR depth and breadth did not differ between the two schedules. Trial participants were enrolled by age into subgroups of 18-55, 56-69 and 70-plus years, and about 150, 27 and 61 TCR-sequenced participants, respectively, were included in these subgroups. A total of 240 or so trial participants underwent TCR sequencing, of whom around 210 had received two doses of AZD1222 and some 25 had received two doses of the MenACWY control vaccine.

On this clone: It lacks a known antigen. Base qualities are not at hand, and no much larger clone is one base apart.

CDR3 length: 18 amino acids, cysteine to phenylalanine. The sequence is cut down to CDR3 DNA, 54 bases in frame from base 1. CDR1 and CDR2 were assigned from the germline V gene as MGHRA and YSYEKL. V ends up 4 bases short and J 8 bases short, with an unmatched junction base count of 19. According to the study, the label for this sample's time point signals: baseline before first vaccination. Vaccinee samples were obtained from the UK trials COV001 and COV002, which included a single-blind randomized controlled phase 2/3 trial of AZD1222 (ChAdOx1 nCoV-19) in healthy adults. For TCRbeta chain sequencing, PBMC samples from trial participants were taken at day 0 and at day 28 after the second dose. The paper as a whole reports these results and caveats: Nearly half of unique spike-specific TCRs reportedly recognized epitopes outside regions mutated in the B.1.351 and B.1.1.7 variants. After two AZD1222 doses, both the breadth and the depth of spike-specific TCRs were significantly higher than at day 0 and than in MenACWY recipients. Because no day 14 peak-response samples were available, the repertoires could be characterized only after the peak T cell response. CD4 TCRs associated with the vaccine covered the entire spike protein, and the dominant responses were in regions 160-218 and 743-854. The 56-69-year group was small, and its depth increase did not reach significance, likely because of low power. Conclusions about previously exposed vaccinees were limited because only six AZD1222 recipients were SARS-CoV-2 seropositive at baseline. Participants were mostly white British and included more females than males, and it was suggested by the authors that clonal diversity may have been underestimated.

The CDR3 regions of human TCRbeta chains were subjected to immunosequencing. Per the original workflow: Repertoire TCRs were checked for matches against a reference library of SARS-CoV-2-specific TCRs that had been generated using the MIRA antigen-specificity platform. Breadth was defined as the fraction of unique TCRs that were SARS-CoV-2-associated. Depth was defined as the fraction of total T cells that were SARS-CoV-2-associated. Each spike-specific TCR was assigned to its reactive spike region and to a CD4 or CD8 class using the MIRA data. Log10-transformed breadth and depth values were compared by one-way ANOVA with Sidak's multiple comparisons tests. This immuneACCESS table, as held by TCRdb, lists in-frame sequences with V and J called but not all clones. Of the missing ones, under half trace to an unresolved V gene in checked studies; the others have no known cause. V, J and clone size are those of that table, while D and trimming were read from the DNA. The sample table records tens of thousands of clones; 87% of these occur just once. The top ten clones comprise roughly a quarter of the sample.

The specimen was peripheral blood, collected on day 0 of AZD1222 vaccination. The receptor comes from an adult in good health. The rearranged chain carries TRBV4-1 and TRBJ2-1; 8 junctional bases match TRBD2. CDR3 region: CASSLMTWAGGRGHEQFF. The DNA is as follows: TGCGCCAGCAGCCTTATGACATGGGCGGGAGGACGTGGGCATGAGCAGTTCTTC.